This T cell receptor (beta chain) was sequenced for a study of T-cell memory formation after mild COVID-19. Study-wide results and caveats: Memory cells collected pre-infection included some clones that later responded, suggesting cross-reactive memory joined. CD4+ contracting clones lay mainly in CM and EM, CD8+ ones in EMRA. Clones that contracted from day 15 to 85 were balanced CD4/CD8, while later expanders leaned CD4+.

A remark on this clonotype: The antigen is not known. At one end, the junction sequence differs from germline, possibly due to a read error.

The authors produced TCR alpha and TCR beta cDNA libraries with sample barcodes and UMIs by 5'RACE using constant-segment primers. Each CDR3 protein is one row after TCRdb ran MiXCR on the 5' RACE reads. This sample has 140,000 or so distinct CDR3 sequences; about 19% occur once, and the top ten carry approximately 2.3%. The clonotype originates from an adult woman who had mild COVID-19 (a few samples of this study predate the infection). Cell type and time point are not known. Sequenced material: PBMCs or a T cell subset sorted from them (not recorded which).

The CDR3 sequence: CSARLRGRSYEHYF. For the CDR3, the DNA is TGCAGTGCTAGATTGCGGGGGCGCTCCTACGAGCATTACTTC. The chain uses TRBV20-1 and TRBJ2-7; possibly TRBD2 for D (7 bases). The CDR3 runs 14 residues. The V gene's germline CDR1 is DFQATT and CDR2 SNEGSKA (reference sequence).